A single sample gave rise to the 3 T cell receptor beta chains below, sequenced in a study of long-term antiretroviral therapy in people with HIV. An immunoSEQ assay, version v3.0, was performed at survey level. Data came from immunoSEQ multiplex PCR; TCRdb stores just in-frame clones and leaves some out. The repertoire consists of over 25,000 clones, with about 96% occurring once and the leading ten covering under 2.5%. The starting material was unsorted PBMCs, obtained about 6.6 years after starting antiretroviral therapy. These receptors were collected from a man aged 25 to 45 with HIV.

The chain couples TRBV4-3 to TRBJ2-3; D gene ambiguous. Germline V gene data show CDR1 as LGHNA and CDR2 as YSLEER. There are 15 residues in the CDR3. V was pared by 5 bases and J by 5 bases, with 17 bases between. The CDR3: CASSSSSLWVDTQYF. The CDR3 DNA reads TGCGCCAGCAGCTCAAGCTCCCTTTGGGTAGATACGCAGTATTTT.

As regards this clone: At one of its ends the junction is not consistent with the germline gene, which may arise from a read error. The CDR3 sequence: CASSYQGTQYF. CDR3 sequence (DNA): TGTGCCAGCAGTTACCAAGGGACCCAGTACTTC. The chain couples TRBV6-5 to TRBJ2-5; D is unclear. Germline V lookup: CDR1 MNHEY, CDR2 SVGAGI. The CDR3 has 11 amino acids.

This clone was observed a handful of times. The V and J genes are TRBV7-9 and TRBJ2-6; tentative D call: TRBD2 (6 bases). Per germline, CDR1 SEHNR and CDR2 FQNEAQ (reference sequence). This CDR3 is 16 amino acids long. Deletions cut 5 bases from V and 4 bases from J, with 15 bases between. CDR3 region: CASSLLRGFGANVLTF. CDR3 DNA sequence: TGTGCCAGCAGCCTGCTTCGGGGGTTCGGGGCCAACGTCCTGACTTTC.